These 10 T cell receptor beta chains share one sample of origin, sequenced in a study of shared clonotypes between healthy human individuals. Profiling relied on immunoSEQ multiplex PCR, and the TCRdb table lists in-frame clones only, not all of them. The sample includes hundreds of thousands of clones, roughly 97% of them seen just once. The sequencing sample was made of naive CD4+ T cells sorted from blood. Subset reported: CD45RA+ positively selected. These receptors were collected from a woman younger than 45 in good health.

The gene calls are TRBV28 and TRBJ2-5, with 11 bases fitting TRBD1. The V and J ends lost 4 bases and 7 bases, in that order; junction bases with no gene match: 8. This CDR3 contains 15 residues. Germline CDR1 and CDR2: MDHEN and SYDVKM. CDR3 DNA sequence: TGTGCCAGCAGTTCTCGGGACAGGGGGTCATGGACCCAGTACTTC. This sequence encodes CASSSRDRGSWTQYF.

This rearrangement joins TRBV10-2 to TRBJ2-7, with a tentative D call TRBD1 (5 bases). The V gene's germline CDR1 is WSHSY and CDR2 SAAADI. There are 13 residues in the CDR3. V lost 2 bases and J lost 1, with 6 bases in between. CDR3 bases: TGCGCCAGCAGTGAGCAGGGATCCTACGAGCAGTACTTC. This encodes CASSEQGSYEQYF.

The chain couples TRBV28 to TRBJ2-4; perhaps TRBD1 as D (5 bases). Germline V CDR1 and CDR2: MDHEN, SYDVKM. V was clipped by 1 base and J by 0 bases, with 16 bases between them. The CDR3 extends over 18 amino acids. The DNA for the CDR3 is TGTGCCAGCAGTTTATCGTTCGTCAGGGATAAAGCCAAAAACATTCAGTACTTC. Translation: CASSLSFVRDKAKNIQYF.

The genes are TRBV19 and TRBJ1-5, with 7 bases lining up with TRBD1. From germline, CDR1 is LNHDA and CDR2 SQIVND (reference sequence). J gave up 5 bases and V 6 bases, and 10 bases lay outside the gene matches. The CDR3 is 15 residues long. For the CDR3, the DNA is TGTGCCAGTAGCTCGCTCGGGACAGCCTATCAGCCCCAGCATTTT. It codes for CASSSLGTAYQPQHF.

The chain carries TRBV6-5 and TRBJ2-3, with D unresolved. CDR3 length: 13 residues. The V gene's germline CDR1 is MNHEY and CDR2 SVGAGI. V was trimmed by 6 bases and J by 1 base, leaving 8 bases between them. This CDR3 is CASRSLGTDTQYF. CDR3 DNA: TGTGCCAGCAGGAGTCTGGGCACAGATACGCAGTATTTT.

The V and J genes are TRBV7-8 and TRBJ2-3; 13 positions match TRBD2. The CDR3 extends over 16 amino acids. J was trimmed by 8 bases and V by 1 base; bases with no gene match: 6. Germline V gene data show CDR1 as SGHVS and CDR2 as FQNEAQ. CDR3 coding DNA: TGTGCCAGCAGCTTAGGGACTAGCGGGAGTCCGAGTACGCAGTATTTT. Its protein product is CASSLGTSGSPSTQYF.

V is TRBV18 and J is TRBJ2-3; D not certain. The germline gives CDR1 KGHSH, CDR2 LQKENI. V was shortened by 6 bases and J by 3 bases, with 19 bases between the two germline ends. The CDR3 has 16 amino acids. Here the CDR3 DNA reads TGTGCCAGCTCCCTACCCGTGACTTCTGATACAGATACGCAGTATTTT. Translated, it gives CASSLPVTSDTDTQYF.

The chain carries TRBV28 and TRBJ1-1; no clear D. CDR3 size: 13 residues. CDR1 MDHEN and CDR2 SYDVKM come from the germline V gene. V was clipped by 6 bases and J by 1 base, with 9 bases between them. CDR3 coding DNA: TGTGCCAGCAGAAAAGTTGGGAACACTGAAGCTTTCTTT. Translated, it gives CASRKVGNTEAFF.

The V gene is TRBV5-6, the J gene TRBJ2-3, with D unresolved. This CDR3 comprises 13 residues. Germline assignment: CDR1 SGHDT and CDR2 YYEEEE. V lost 2 bases and J 4 bases, leaving 8 bases between the germline ends. The CDR3 DNA follows: TGTGCCAGCAGCTTTGAGGTTTCAGATACGCAGTATTTT. It specifies CASSFEVSDTQYF.

The chain is built from TRBV28 and TRBJ2-1; 7 bases line up with TRBD2. This CDR3 has 16 residues. Germline loops: CDR1 MDHEN, CDR2 SYDVKM. The trim removed 8 bases at V and 4 bases at J, leaving 14 bases unmatched. The CDR3 reads CASVSSGGGLYNEQFF. CDR3 in DNA: TGTGCCAGCGTCTCCTCGGGGGGAGGATTATACAATGAGCAGTTCTTC. The entire variable domain, with the rest obtained from reference TRBV28 and TRBJ2-1, is as follows: DVKVTQSSRYLVKRTGEKVFLECVQDMDHENMFWYRQDPGLGLRLIYFSYDVKMKEKGDIPEGYSVSREKKERFSLILESASTNQTSMYLCASVSSGGGLYNEQFFGPGTRLTVL.